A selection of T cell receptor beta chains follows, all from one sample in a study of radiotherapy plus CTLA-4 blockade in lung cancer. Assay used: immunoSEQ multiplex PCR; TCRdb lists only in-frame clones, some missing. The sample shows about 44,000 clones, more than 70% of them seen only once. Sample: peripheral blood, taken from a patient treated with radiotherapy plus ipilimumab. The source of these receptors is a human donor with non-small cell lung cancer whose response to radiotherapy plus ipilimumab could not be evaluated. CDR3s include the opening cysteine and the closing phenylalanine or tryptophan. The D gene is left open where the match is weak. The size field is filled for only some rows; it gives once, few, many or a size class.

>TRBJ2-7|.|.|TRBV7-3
TGTGCCAGCAGCCGGGACTTCCCCTACGAGCAGTACTTC
CASSRDFPYEQYF
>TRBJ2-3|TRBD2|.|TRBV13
TGTGCCAGCAGCTTAGAGGCCATCGCGGGGGAGCTCACAGATACGCAGTATTTT
CASSLEAIAGELTDTQYF
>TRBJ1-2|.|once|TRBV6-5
TGTGCCAGCAGTTACAATCACGAGGGTGGCGGCTACACCTTC
CASSYNHEGGGYTF
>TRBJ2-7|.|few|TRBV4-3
TGCGCCAGCAGCCAATTCGAGACTTACGAGCAGTACTTC
CASSQFETYEQYF
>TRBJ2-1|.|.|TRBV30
TGTGCCTGGAGGGGGGGACGGATGATCTCCTACAATGAGCAGTTCTTC
CAWRGGRMISYNEQFF
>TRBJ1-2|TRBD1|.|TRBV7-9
TGTGCCAGCAGCTTAGTGCAGGGGGCGGCCTATGGCTACACCTTC
CASSLVQGAAYGYTF
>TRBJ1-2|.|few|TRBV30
TGTGCCTGGAGTGTACGCCGGTACCTCTATGGCTACACCTTC
CAWSVRRYLYGYTF
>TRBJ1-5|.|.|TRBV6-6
TGTGCCAGCAGTTCCAGGGGAGGCAATCAGCCCCAGCATTTT
CASSSRGGNQPQHF
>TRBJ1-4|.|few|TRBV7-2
TGTGCCAGCAGCCTCAGGGGAAGGGGTGAAAAACTGTTTTTT
CASSLRGRGEKLFF
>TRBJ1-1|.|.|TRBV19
TGTGCCAGTACGCGCAAGAATGGAGGAGGTACTGAAGCTTTCTTT
CASTRKNGGGTEAFF
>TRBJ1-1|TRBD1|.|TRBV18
TGTGCCAGCTCACTTATGGGTGGACAGGAGAACACTGAAGCTTTCTTT
CASSLMGGQENTEAFF
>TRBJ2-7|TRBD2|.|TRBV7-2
TGTGCCAGCAGCTGGGCTAGCGGTGATATGGAGCAGTACTTC
CASSWASGDMEQYF
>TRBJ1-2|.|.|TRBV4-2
TGTGCCAGCAGCCCCCGGGTCTATGGCTACACCTTC
CASSPRVYGYTF
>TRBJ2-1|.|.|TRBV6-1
TGTGCCAGCAGTGAAAGCGGGGCTGGGGGCAGTGAGCAGTTCTTC
CASSESGAGGSEQFF
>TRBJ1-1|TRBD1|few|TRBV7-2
TGTGCCAGCAGCTTAGGGACAGGGAAAGCTTTCTTT
CASSLGTGKAFF
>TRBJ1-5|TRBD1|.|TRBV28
TGTGCCAGCAGTTTACCGACAGGGCTCGGGCCCCAGCATTTT
CASSLPTGLGPQHF
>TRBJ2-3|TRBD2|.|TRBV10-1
TGCGCCAGCAGTGATTCCGTGCTGGATCAGCCGGGACTAGCGAAACAAAGCACAGATACGCAGTATTTT
CASSDSVLDQPGLAKQSTDTQYF
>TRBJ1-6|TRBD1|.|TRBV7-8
TGTGCCAGCAACCGGGACAGGGGGTCTAATTCACCCCTCCACTTT
CASNRDRGSNSPLHF